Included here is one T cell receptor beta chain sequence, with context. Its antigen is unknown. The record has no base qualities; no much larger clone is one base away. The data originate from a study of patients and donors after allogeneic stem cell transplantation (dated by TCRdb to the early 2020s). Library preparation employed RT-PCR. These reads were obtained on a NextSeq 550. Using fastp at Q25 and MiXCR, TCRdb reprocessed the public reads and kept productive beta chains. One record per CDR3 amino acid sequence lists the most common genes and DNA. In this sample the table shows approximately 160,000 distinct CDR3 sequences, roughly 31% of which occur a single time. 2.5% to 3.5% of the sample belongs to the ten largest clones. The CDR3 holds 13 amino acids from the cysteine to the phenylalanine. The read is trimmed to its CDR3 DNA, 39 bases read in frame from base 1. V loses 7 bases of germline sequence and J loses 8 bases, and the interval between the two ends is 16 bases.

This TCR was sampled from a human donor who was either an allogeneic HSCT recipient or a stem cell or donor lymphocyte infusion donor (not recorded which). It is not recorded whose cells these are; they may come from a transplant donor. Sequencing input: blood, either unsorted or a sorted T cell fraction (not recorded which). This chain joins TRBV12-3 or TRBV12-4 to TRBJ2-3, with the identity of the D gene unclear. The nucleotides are TGTGCCAGCACAGGCGCTTCTAAGGGTACGCAGTATTTT. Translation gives CASTGASKGTQYF.